This T cell receptor beta chain was recorded in a study of immune heterogeneity within non-small cell lung tumors. CDR1 and CDR2 from the germline V gene are LGHDT and YNNKEL (reference sequence). The CDR3 totals 14 residues. V dropped 2 bases and J dropped 7 bases, with 14 bases sitting between them. This clonotype was detected a few times. The TCR beta CDR3 region was amplified by multiplex PCR employing 32 V and 13 J primers. TCRdb redid the calling of the multiplex PCR reads with MiXCR, one entry per CDR3 protein. The table records more than 10,000 distinct CDR3 sequences, 23% of them present only once. As template, the study used bulk tumor genomic DNA at 550 to 650 ng per sample. Biopsy collection occurred during surgery, with several far-apart biopsies per primary tumor. The study cohort was described as untreated, and its members had newly diagnosed non-small cell lung cancer. They went on to have curative surgery.

The chain recombines TRBV3-1 with TRBJ1-1; possibly TRBD1 for D (5 bases). The clonotype originates from a man between 50 and 59 years old with non-small cell lung cancer. The sequencing input was lung tumor tissue. CDR3 nucleotide sequence: TGTGCCAGCAGCCAAAGTAGGCGAACAGGTGAAGCTTTCTTT. As protein: CASSQSRRTGEAFF.